This TCR beta chain derives from a study of a mutant IDH1 vaccine in newly diagnosed glioma. Study summary: Receipt of radiotherapy, temozolomide, or both preceded the study, and most received both.

Germline CDR1 and CDR2: MNHEY and SVGAGI. V was cut by 3 bases and J by 0 bases, with 9 bases left in between. The CDR3 extends over 15 amino acids. The assay was immunoSEQ multiplex PCR, and TCRdb's table has in-frame clones only and misses some. The data hold about 38,000 clones, with roughly 92% observed a single time. The time point is: baseline, week 1 (first vaccination visit). Sample treatment: pre-vaccination baseline after standard-of-care therapy. Newly diagnosed WHO grade 3 or 4 IDH1-mutant, ATRX-lost astrocytomas were identified in the donors. The chain combines TRBV6-5 with TRBJ1-3; tentative D call: TRBD1 (5 bases). Material: PBMCs, obtained from a glioma patient treated with radiotherapy, temozolomide or both. The source is a man between 18 and 29 years old with glioma. CDR3 DNA sequence: TGTGCCAGCAGTTATTCAGGGACCTCTGGAAACACCATATATTTT. Its translation is CASSYSGTSGNTIYF.